A selection of T cell receptor beta chains follows, all from one sample in a study of shared clonotypes between healthy human individuals. Assay used: immunoSEQ multiplex PCR; TCRdb lists only in-frame clones, some missing. This table holds some 1.4 million clones, roughly 96% found once. The sample taken for sequencing was naive CD4+ T cells sorted from blood. These receptors were taken from a man aged 25 to 45 in good health. Each CDR3 is given with its conserved first and last residue. A D gene is named only where the DNA matches it firmly. Clone size is given for some rows only: seen once, a few or many times, or a class if the clone is expanded.

D: -
J: TRBJ2-7
size: -
length: 12
V: TRBV7-2
CDR3: CASSRPGAEQYF
DNA: TGTGCCAGCAGCCGCCCCGGGGCCGAGCAGTACTTC

D: -
J: TRBJ2-2
size: -
length: 11
V: TRBV9
CDR3: CASSATGELFF
DNA: TGTGCCAGCAGCGCCACCGGGGAGCTGTTTTTT

D: TRBD1
J: TRBJ2-7
size: -
length: 14
V: TRBV28
CDR3: CASSSGQATYEQYF
DNA: TGTGCCAGCAGTTCAGGACAGGCCACCTACGAGCAGTACTTC

D: -
J: TRBJ2-5
size: -
length: 15
V: TRBV4-2
CDR3: CASSHGHHAGETQYF
DNA: TGTGCCAGCAGCCACGGACACCACGCAGGAGAGACCCAGTACTTC

D: TRBD1
J: TRBJ2-4
size: -
length: 16
V: TRBV6-4
CDR3: CASSGDRVPHRNIQYF
DNA: TGTGCCAGCAGTGGAGACAGGGTTCCGCATAGAAACATTCAGTACTTC

D: TRBD2
J: TRBJ2-7
size: once
length: 16
V: TRBV5-4
CDR3: CASSLARTSGILEQYF
DNA: TGTGCCAGCAGCTTGGCTCGTACTAGCGGGATTCTCGAGCAGTACTTC

D: TRBD1
J: TRBJ2-7
size: -
length: 14
V: TRBV28
CDR3: CASRRTGGIYEQYF
DNA: TGTGCCAGCAGGCGGACAGGGGGGATCTACGAGCAGTACTTC

D: -
J: TRBJ2-7
size: -
length: 14
V: TRBV5-1
CDR3: CASSLETGSYEQYF
DNA: TGCGCCAGCAGCTTGGAGACAGGATCCTACGAGCAGTACTTC

D: TRBD2
J: TRBJ2-1
size: -
length: 15
V: TRBV2
CDR3: CASSFAGEGGDEQFF
DNA: TGTGCCAGCAGTTTTGCGGGAGAAGGCGGCGATGAGCAGTTCTTC

D: TRBD2
J: TRBJ2-7
size: -
length: 16
V: TRBV7-9
CDR3: CASRRLAGTHSYEQYF
DNA: TGTGCCAGCAGGCGACTAGCGGGCACGCACTCCTACGAGCAGTACTTC

D: -
J: TRBJ2-3
size: -
length: 13
V: TRBV9
CDR3: CASSVDYTDTQYF
DNA: TGTGCCAGCAGCGTCGACTACACAGATACGCAGTATTTT

D: -
J: TRBJ1-5
size: -
length: 14
V: TRBV5-1
CDR3: CASSPGGPGQPQHF
DNA: TGCGCCAGCAGCCCTGGGGGGCCCGGTCAGCCCCAGCATTTT

D: -
J: TRBJ1-3
size: -
length: 13
V: TRBV5-4
CDR3: CASSGGDGNTIYF
DNA: TGTGCCAGCAGCGGGGGGGATGGAAACACCATATATTTT

D: -
J: TRBJ2-7
size: -
length: 13
V: TRBV14
CDR3: CASSQPMRAEQYF
DNA: TGTGCCAGCAGCCAACCTATGAGGGCCGAGCAGTACTTC

D: TRBD1
J: TRBJ2-1
size: -
length: 15
V: TRBV5-4
CDR3: CASSGPGQVYNEQFF
DNA: TGTGCCAGCAGCGGTCCGGGACAGGTTTACAATGAGCAGTTCTTC

D: TRBD1
J: TRBJ2-5
size: -
length: 14
V: TRBV6-6
CDR3: CASSQMTGGGTQYF
DNA: TGTGCCAGCAGTCAGATGACAGGGGGCGGGACCCAGTACTTC

D: -
J: TRBJ2-1
size: -
length: 15
V: TRBV5-4
CDR3: CASSRDPGQDNEQFF
DNA: TGTGCCAGCAGCCGAGACCCCGGTCAAGACAATGAGCAGTTCTTC

D: TRBD2
J: TRBJ2-1
size: -
length: 14
V: TRBV19
CDR3: CASSIRGSYNEQFF
DNA: TGTGCCAGTAGTATCCGCGGGAGCTACAATGAGCAGTTCTTC

D: TRBD2
J: TRBJ2-5
size: -
length: 11
V: TRBV28
CDR3: CASSQRGAQYF
DNA: TGTGCCAGCAGCCAGCGGGGGGCCCAGTACTTC

D: TRBD2
J: TRBJ2-3
size: -
length: 16
V: TRBV7-6
CDR3: CASSLASGRSTDTQYF
DNA: TGTGCCAGCAGCTTAGCTAGCGGGAGAAGCACAGATACGCAGTATTTT

D: -
J: TRBJ2-6
size: -
length: 15
V: TRBV27
CDR3: CASSFDFSGANVLTF
DNA: TGTGCCAGCAGTTTTGACTTCTCTGGGGCCAACGTCCTGACTTTC

D: -
J: TRBJ2-2
size: -
length: 18
V: TRBV11-3
CDR3: CASSFHRNEETNTGELFF
DNA: TGTGCCAGCAGCTTCCACCGCAACGAGGAAACGAACACCGGGGAGCTGTTTTTT

D: -
J: TRBJ2-4
size: -
length: 15
V: TRBV6-1
CDR3: CASRPTLGPKNIQYF
DNA: TGTGCCAGCAGACCGACTCTAGGGCCCAAAAACATTCAGTACTTC

D: TRBD1
J: TRBJ2-3
size: -
length: 15
V: TRBV27
CDR3: CASSKDRGQGDTQYF
DNA: TGTGCCAGCAGTAAGGACAGGGGACAGGGAGATACGCAGTATTTT